There are a few counts of the clone carrying this TCR beta chain. Its antigen is not identified. The germline gives CDR1 SGHAT, CDR2 FQNNGV. CDR3 size: 11 residues. Trimming stripped 4 bases from V and 10 bases from J, with 8 bases between. Scientists amplified the TCR beta CDR3 regions from RNA transcripts. RT-PCR in the first round used HTBI primers; a second-round multiplex PCR followed. TCRdb ran MiXCR on the multiplex PCR reads and lists one entry per CDR3 protein. The sample yields roughly 700,000 distinct CDR3 sequences, 40% seen once. The data originate from a study of Graves' ophthalmopathy and Graves' hyperthyroidism. Findings and caveats of the study: A 13-signature model separated ophthalmopathy from stable hyperthyroidism, reaching around 88% sensitivity and less than 82% specificity cross-validated.

Ophthalmopathic donors had moderate-to-severe activity, CAS ≥3 and NOSPECS ≥4, with disease that had lasted under 3 months. PBMCs originated in approximately 9.2 ml of fresh peripheral blood. The gene calls are TRBV11-2 and TRBJ2-1; weak D call: TRBD2 (5 bases). Material: peripheral blood. The sequence came from an adult man with Graves' ophthalmopathy. The CDR3 sequence: CASSSGLEQFF. In nucleotides, the CDR3 is TGTGCCAGCAGCTCGGGGTTGGAGCAGTTCTTC. The entire variable domain, with the rest obtained from reference TRBV11-2 and TRBJ2-1, is as follows: EAGVAQSPRYKIIEKRQSVAFWCNPISGHATLYWYQQILGQGPKLLIQFQNNGVVDDSQLPKDRFSAERLKGVDSTLKIQPAKLEDSAVYLCASSSGLEQFFGPGTRLTVL.